Below, one T cell receptor (beta chain) is given with its context. The antigen it binds to is not known. Base qualities were left out, and no much larger clone turns up one base away. The CDR3, from cysteine to phenylalanine, totals 16 residues. The read is trimmed to its CDR3 DNA, 48 bases read in frame from base 1. V lost 0 bases and J lost 7 bases, and the count of bases not matched to a germline gene is 9. Per the germline V gene, SGHTA is the CDR1 and FQGNSA is the CDR2. This record belongs to a study of cytomegalovirus exposure and HLA in healthy donors (dated by TCRdb to 2016 to 2017). Background on the whole study: According to a later analysis, the 120 or so validation repertoires were produced on the same platform as the approximately 620 repertoires of the first cohort. The study aimed to test whether cataloging public T cell receptors could reveal signatures of past pathogen exposure. A separate validation cohort of some 130 different subjects was used in addition to the approximately 610-subject first cohort. The study combined high-throughput TCR immunosequencing, statistical association of individual TCRs with disease status, and machine learning to predict cytomegalovirus infection status. What the authors observed across the whole study: The study gave a list of some 150 TCR beta chains associated with cytomegalovirus. A later analysis lacked HLA typing for the validation cohort, so it scored co-occurrence in that cohort across all 120 repertoires. According to the authors, the approach could potentially be generalized to other disease states and immunological phenotypes. Across donors, most TCR sequences were observed very rarely, whereas some public TCRs were present in many individuals. In vitro tests confirmed that a few of the cytomegalovirus-associated TCR beta chains recognize cytomegalovirus antigens. The classifier was reported to diagnose cytomegalovirus status with high specificity and sensitivity in both the original and validation cohorts. Subsequent analysis determined that TCRs grouped into clusters in the first cohort also showed a tendency toward co-occurrence across the 130 or so validation repertoires, and approximately 93% of cluster scores exceeded 0.

The method behind the library was the immunoSEQ multiplex PCR assay. Per the original workflow: A statistical classification framework was built for diagnosing cytomegalovirus status from the catalog of TCR beta chain sequences. This immuneACCESS table, as held by TCRdb, lists in-frame sequences with V and J called but not all clones. Of the missing ones, under half trace to an unresolved V gene in checked studies; the others have no known cause. V, J and clone size are those of that table, while D and trimming were read from the DNA. This sample gives about 330,000 clones in total; just over 85% of them show up just once. The ten most abundant clones make up 0.65% to 0.85% of the sample. Separate from the roughly 650-subject first cohort, the validation cohort of roughly 130 subjects was the group to which the donors belonged.

The rearrangement combines TRBV7-2 with TRBJ1-2; the central 9 bases match TRBD1. The sequencing sample was made of PBMCs. This clonotype originated in a woman aged 18 to 35 in good health and CMV-seronegative. The CDR3 region: CASSLAVGQGSGGYTF. The DNA is TGTGCCAGCAGCTTAGCCGTGGGACAGGGTTCGGGTGGCTACACCTTC.